One and the same sample provided the 6 T cell receptor beta chains below, sequenced in a study of Ad26.COV2.S vaccination and SARS-CoV-2 variants. Regarding treatment: around 19 received Ad26.COV2.S at low or high dose, single or two shots; 5 received placebo; per-sample allocation not given. Specimen acquisition occurred on day 63 following the initial vaccine or placebo injection. Here immunoSEQ multiplex PCR was the method, and the copy in TCRdb shows in-frame clones only, minus some. Of hundreds of thousands of clones listed, roughly 89% were seen once; the top ten hold just over 2.5%. Sequencing used peripheral blood, obtained in a trial of Ad26.COV2.S vaccine versus placebo. Every receptor here comes from a person aged 18-65 years who received the Ad26.COV2.S COVID-19 vaccine or a placebo.

This rearrangement joins TRBV9 to TRBJ2-1; 12 positions agree with TRBD2. Trimming cost V 0 bases and J 4 bases; bases outside gene matches: 14. Looked up from germline, CDR1 is SGDLS and CDR2 is YYNGEE. This CDR3 contains 20 residues. CDR3 DNA sequence: TGTGCCAGCAGCGTAGCTCCAGCTAGCGGGAGGGCCTTTCGGTACAATGAGCAGTTCTTC. Translated: CASSVAPASGRAFRYNEQFF.

This clone has a handful of counts. This chain joins TRBV6-2 or TRBV6-3 and TRBJ1-6, with 7 positions matching TRBD1. The germline V gene encodes CDR1 MNHEY and CDR2 SVGEGT. V lost 5 bases to trimming and J lost 8 bases; unmatched junction nucleotides: 6. The CDR3 extends over 14 amino acids. DNA for the CDR3: TGTGCCAGCAGTGTGACAGGGAGGGATTCACCCCTCCACTTT. This codes for CASSVTGRDSPLHF.

The chain couples TRBV6-2 or TRBV6-3 to TRBJ2-7, with D maybe TRBD1 (5 bases). The V end was cut by 8 bases, the J end by 2 bases, with 13 bases between. CDR3 length: 13 residues. Germline V gene data show CDR1 as MNHEY and CDR2 as SVGEGT. The CDR3 is CASRRQPTYEQYF. The CDR3, as DNA: TGTGCCAGCCGCCGACAGCCGACCTACGAGCAGTACTTC.

This chain links TRBV7-2 with TRBJ2-1, with 7 bases fitting TRBD2. V was pared by 6 bases and J by 0 bases, with 5 bases of the junction left unmatched. Looked up from germline, CDR1 is SGHTA and CDR2 is FQGNSA. This CDR3 has 15 amino acids. Here the CDR3 reads CASRKGGSSYNEQFF. CDR3 nucleotides: TGTGCCAGCAGAAAGGGCGGGAGCTCCTACAATGAGCAGTTCTTC.

This chain links TRBV7-6 with TRBJ1-3; no reliable D call. With 1 base removed from V and 4 bases from J, the gap between germline ends came to 2 bases. CDR1 SGHVS and CDR2 FNYEAQ come from the germline V gene. This CDR3 has 12 amino acids. The CDR3, as DNA: TGTGCCAGCAGCTTAGGGGGAAACACCATATATTTT. It specifies CASSLGGNTIYF.

The J gene is TRBJ1-2, the V gene TRBV4-3; D perhaps matches TRBD1 (5 bases). The CDR3 is 19 residues long. CDR1 and CDR2 (germline): LGHNA, YSLEER. Deletions cut 0 bases from V and 3 bases from J, with 23 bases between. The CDR3 reads CASSQDWLRGESFDYGYTF. CDR3 coding DNA: TGCGCCAGCAGCCAAGATTGGCTTCGGGGGGAAAGTTTCGACTATGGCTACACCTTC.